This T cell receptor (beta chain) stems from a study of T cell responses to AZD1222 COVID-19 vaccine. Overall study results and limits: Regions 160-218 and 743-854 dominated among vaccine-associated CD4 TCRs spanning spike.

Second-dose intervals of approximately 4 or approximately 12 weeks were pooled. As for this clone: Antigen: not known.

The repertoire was sequenced with immunoSEQ multiplex PCR; TCRdb's copy has only in-frame clones and lacks some. The sample includes approximately 150,000 clones, around 90% seen only once; the top ten take roughly 1.5%. Deletions cut 2 bases from V and 1 base from J, with 12 bases between. From germline, CDR1 is SGHTA and CDR2 FQGNSA. This CDR3 spans 17 amino acids. This chain joins TRBV7-2 and TRBJ2-6; a possible D gene is TRBD1 (5 bases). Source: peripheral blood, taken 28 days after the second AZD1222 dose. This receptor was obtained from an adult who received the AZD1222 COVID-19 vaccine. The CDR3, as DNA: TGTGCCAGCAGCTTAAGGTTCAGGGTGTCTGGGGCCAACGTCCTGACTTTC. Its translation is CASSLRFRVSGANVLTF.